This TCR beta chain comes out of a study of cytomegalovirus exposure and HLA in healthy donors (dated by TCRdb to 2015 to 2018). Background for the entire study: An earlier analysis of under 600 of the donors reported 250 to 300 Gb of sequence data and 100 million to 130 million unique TCR beta sequences from about 179 million T cells. Besides the first cohort of hundreds of subjects, a separate validation cohort made up of 120 different subjects was used. The study used immunosequencing to profile the T cell repertoires of 666 subjects and linked those repertoires to cytomegalovirus serostatus. The study was designed to test whether signatures of past pathogen exposure could be identified by cataloging public T cell receptors. An earlier analysis of fewer than 750 of the donors used high-throughput TCR beta sequencing to judge whether each TCR beta V gene segment behaved as functional or pseudogenic. Four or five DR-DQ haplotypes were treated as single units for association and clustering because of strong linkage in the cohort. An early release that covered fewer than 800 HLA-typed donors contained around 300 gigabases of sequencing data and tens of millions of unique TCR sequences. Rather than drawing on any new phenotypic data, the later analysis identified candidate immune exposures from TCR beta sequences and the way those sequences occurred across donors. HLA typing covered class I and class II loci at four-digit resolution. Of the 300 to 450 genotyped donors, approximately 82% fell in the genetic ancestry cluster associated with self-reported Caucasian donors. The number of donors typed differed by locus, with 629-630 for A, B, C, DRB1 and DQB1, 522 for DQA1, 600 to 610 for DPA1, and some 440 for DPB1. Every discovery cohort repertoire had been produced on one sequencing platform. Among several hundred genotyped donors of the cohort, an average of around 250,000 unique TCR beta nucleotide sequences was sequenced per donor, of which about 19% were non-productive. High-throughput TCR immunosequencing, statistical association of individual TCRs with disease status, and machine learning were combined to predict cytomegalovirus infection status. Donor age, sex, ethnicity and CMV serostatus were compiled alongside the repertoire data. To study patterns of TCR occurrence, a later analysis re-analyzed previously published TCR beta repertoires from several hundred donors and added high-resolution HLA genotyping. In a later genetic analysis, genome-wide SNP genotypes for about three fifths of the roughly 670 donors were used, and that subset was treated as a discovery cohort.

Taken from the germline V gene (reference sequence), the CDR1 and CDR2 loops are GTSNPN and SVGIG. The CDR3 goes from the cysteine to the phenylalanine over 12 residues. Only the CDR3 portion is preserved as DNA: 36 bases, with reading frame beginning at the first base. After removal of 3 bases from V and 11 bases from J, the junction retains 5 bases not matched to a gene. The cohort was made up of 650 to 700 healthy bone marrow donors. Cohort members were all nominally healthy when sampled, although unrecorded immune exposures were likely present. The donor was CMV seronegative and was included in the group of a few hundred seronegative cohort members. A peripheral blood sample was collected from each donor, and TCR beta sequencing was performed on peripheral blood mononuclear cells. The Qiagen DNeasy Blood Extraction Kit was used to extract genomic DNA from the blood cell samples. The research as a whole found: Roughly uniform sequencing depth across donors was assumed in presence/absence analyses, although this assumption may not hold. Several of the top co-occurrence clusters appeared to be linked to parvovirus B19, influenza, CMV and Epstein-Barr virus, according to a later analysis. In a later analysis, HLA-associated TCR beta chains were found to be more clonally expanded and to have lower generation probabilities than equally common non-associated chains. An earlier analysis of approximately 530 of the donors showed that most TCR beta V segments appeared in productive rearrangements either about 90% or about 30% of the time, which broadly matched IMGT annotations. In a later genetic analysis, fewer N-insertions in productive TCRs were reported among donors in an Asian-associated ancestry cluster than the approximately 630-donor mean. Assigning TCR associations to individual alleles was difficult when HLA alleles, especially DR and DQ, strongly co-occurred. The study listed 150 to 200 TCR beta chains as associated with cytomegalovirus. Because counts were too low, roughly 18 rarely observed V segments, including chromosome 9 orphons, were left out of the earlier analysis of some 600 of the donors. Linkage disequilibrium might explain the correlated functional status among segregating V segments, but an unknown experimental factor could not be ruled out. A group of highly shared sequence variants was considered likely to be a technical artifact of the sequencing pipeline. Because HLA typing was unavailable for some donors at each locus, only the typed subset was used in association tests. In a later analysis, most CMV-associated TCR beta chains were found to appear HLA-restricted, with HLA associations seemingly driven largely by CMV exposure. In vitro tests confirmed that a few of the cytomegalovirus-associated TCR beta chains recognize cytomegalovirus antigens. The only immune exposure information available for the cohort was CMV serostatus. While some public TCRs were present in many individuals, most TCR sequences turned up only very rarely across donors. At a false discovery rate of 0.05, a later analysis linked fewer than 20,000 TCR beta sequences to specific HLA alleles. In a later analysis, TCR association rates were found to vary across HLA loci, with the most associated TCRs seen for DRB1 alleles and the fewest for HLA-C alleles. The cohort was sequenced for TCR beta chains only, and without alpha or paired-chain data the features that could be detected were limited. The 87-base-pair reads could not distinguish some IMGT-functional V segments, including TRBV6-2 and TRBV6-3, so those segments were excluded. A further reported finding was that TCR beta sequences accurately predicted the HLA-A and HLA-B alleles for most subjects in the first cohort. According to the authors, the approach could potentially be generalized to other disease states and immunological phenotypes. V-gene and J-gene trimming of TCR beta chains was associated with a missense DCLRE1C variant in a later genetic analysis, and the association was replicated in an independent cohort. In both the original and validation cohorts, the classifier was reported to diagnose cytomegalovirus status with high specificity and sensitivity.

The library was produced with the immunoSEQ multiplex PCR assay. The multiplex PCR relied on a mix of 60 forward primers for TCR Vbeta segments and 13 reverse primers for TCR Jbeta segments. The CDR3 region of rearranged TCR beta genes was amplified from genomic DNA by a multiplex PCR assay. The amplified TCR beta libraries were sequenced on the Illumina HiSeq System as 87-base-pair reads. Regarding the original processing steps: A later analysis tallied 80 million to 95 million unique TCR beta chains across the 610 or so repertoires, and approximately 12 million of those chains were shared by two or more donors. Raw reads were error-corrected and collapsed into unique sequences by a nearest-neighbor algorithm in which closely related sequences were merged to remove PCR and sequencing errors. V, D and J gene segments were assigned by aligning CDR3 sequences to IMGT reference sequences. For a sequence to be retained, at least a six-nucleotide match to both a V gene segment and a J gene segment was required. A rearrangement was called productive if the CDR3 had no stop codons and remained in frame with V and J, and every other rearrangement was called non-productive. Following IMGT convention, CDR3 was defined as the stretch from the second conserved V-encoded cysteine to the conserved J-encoded phenylalanine. In an earlier analysis of around 640 of the donors, sequences lacking an unambiguous match to a single V gene segment were excluded. An earlier analysis of a few hundred of the donors called V segments functional above 56.7% productive rearrangements and segregating when the between-donor standard deviation exceeded 5%. To diagnose cytomegalovirus status from the catalog of TCR beta chain sequences, a statistical classification framework was built. V and J gene assignment, in a later analysis, came from comparing TCR nucleotide sequences with IMGT/GENE-DB human TR gene sequences. The TCRdist pipeline was used in a later analysis to assign CDR3 sequences and most-parsimonious VDJ recombination scenarios. A later analysis defined each TCR beta chain by its CDR3 amino acid sequence plus V-gene family, and excluded reads lacking a unique V-gene family. To address suspected cross-contamination and a sequencing artifact, a later analysis removed roughly 580 highly shared, low-generation-probability nucleotide sequences. A later analysis calculated a clonal expansion index for each public chain from normalized within-repertoire ranks of inferred template counts. In a later analysis, generation probabilities were computed using a VDJ recombination model fitted to out-of-frame rearrangements, and the results were checked against IGoR. In a later analysis, TCR-TCR, TCR-HLA and TCR-CMV co-occurrence was scored with hypergeometric tests, and a repertoire-size bias correction was applied to TCR pairs. In a later analysis, false discovery rates were estimated by permuting HLA or CMV assignments 20 times. A later analysis grouped co-occurring TCRs with DBSCAN, adding TCRdist sequence similarity when clustering within HLA-allele-positive subsets. For co-occurrence clustering, repertoires with fewer than 30,000 or more than 120,000 public chains were excluded, along with roughly five repertoires with anomalous nucleotide sharing. This immuneACCESS table, as held by TCRdb, lists in-frame sequences with V and J called but not all clones. Of the missing ones, under half trace to an unresolved V gene in checked studies; the others have no known cause. Clone size and V and J calls were adopted from that table, with D and trimming inferred from the DNA. Within this sample are around 130,000 clones, with around 85% of them counted one time only. The ten largest clones take up about 1.8% of the sample.

As regards this clone: Its antigen is not yet known. Base qualities are not recorded, but no much larger clone differs from it by a single base.

Material: PBMCs. Rearrangement joined TRBV30 to TRBJ1-1; TRBD1 agrees with 11 junctional bases. This TCR derives from a boy aged 10-17 years in good health and CMV-seronegative. At the DNA level, the sequence is TGTGCCTGGAGACGGACAGGGGGCATGGCTTTCTTT. It translates as CAWRRTGGMAFF.